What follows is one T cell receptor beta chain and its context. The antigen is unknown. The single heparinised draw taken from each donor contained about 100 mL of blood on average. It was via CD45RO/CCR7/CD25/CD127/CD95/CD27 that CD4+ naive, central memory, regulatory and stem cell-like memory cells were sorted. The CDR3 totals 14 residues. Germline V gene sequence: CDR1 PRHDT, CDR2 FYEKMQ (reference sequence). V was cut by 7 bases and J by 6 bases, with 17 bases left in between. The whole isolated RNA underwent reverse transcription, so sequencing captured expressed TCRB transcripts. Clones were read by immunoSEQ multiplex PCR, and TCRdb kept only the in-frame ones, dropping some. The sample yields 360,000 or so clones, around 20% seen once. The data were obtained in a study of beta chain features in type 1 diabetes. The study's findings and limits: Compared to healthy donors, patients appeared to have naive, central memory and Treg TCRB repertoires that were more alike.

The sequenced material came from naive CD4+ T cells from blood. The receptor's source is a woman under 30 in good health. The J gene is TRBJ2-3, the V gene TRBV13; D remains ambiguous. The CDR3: CASTPVVRVDTQYF. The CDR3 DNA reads TGTGCCAGCACCCCGGTGGTTCGGGTGGATACGCAGTATTTT.